This T cell receptor (beta chain) came from a study of Graves' ophthalmopathy and Graves' hyperthyroidism. This clonotype has at least ten counts. CDR1 and CDR2 (germline): MGHRA, YSYEKL. The length of the CDR3 is 14 residues. The ends were cut back, 4 bases at V and 5 bases at J, with 11 bases in the middle. From fresh peripheral blood, 8 to 10 ml in volume, the PBMCs were obtained. Investigators amplified TCR beta CDR3 regions from RNA transcripts. An opening RT-PCR round employed HTBI primers and preceded a second-round multiplex PCR. TCRdb redid the calling of the multiplex PCR reads with MiXCR, one entry per CDR3 protein. The sample lists approximately 700,000 distinct CDR3 sequences; over 40% were seen once.

The specimen sequenced was peripheral blood. The receptor's source is an adult man with Graves' ophthalmopathy. The rearrangement links TRBV4-1 to TRBJ1-4; D unresolved. The CDR3 spells CASSRAEPNEKLFF. The CDR3 DNA reads as TGCGCCAGCAGCCGGGCAGAACCCAATGAAAAACTGTTTTTT.